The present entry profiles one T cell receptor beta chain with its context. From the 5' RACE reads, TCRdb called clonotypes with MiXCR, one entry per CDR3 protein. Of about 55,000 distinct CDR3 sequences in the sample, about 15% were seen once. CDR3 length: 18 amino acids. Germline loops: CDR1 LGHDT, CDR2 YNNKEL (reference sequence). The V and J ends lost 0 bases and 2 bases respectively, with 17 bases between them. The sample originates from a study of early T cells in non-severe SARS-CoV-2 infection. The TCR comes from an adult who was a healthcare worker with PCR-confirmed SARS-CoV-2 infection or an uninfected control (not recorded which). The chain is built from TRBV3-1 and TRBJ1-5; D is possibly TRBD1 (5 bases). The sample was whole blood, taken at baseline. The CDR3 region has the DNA TGTGCCAGCAGCCAAGATTTTGGGTCAGGGTATGGCAATCAGCCCCAGCATTTT. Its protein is CASSQDFGSGYGNQPQHF.